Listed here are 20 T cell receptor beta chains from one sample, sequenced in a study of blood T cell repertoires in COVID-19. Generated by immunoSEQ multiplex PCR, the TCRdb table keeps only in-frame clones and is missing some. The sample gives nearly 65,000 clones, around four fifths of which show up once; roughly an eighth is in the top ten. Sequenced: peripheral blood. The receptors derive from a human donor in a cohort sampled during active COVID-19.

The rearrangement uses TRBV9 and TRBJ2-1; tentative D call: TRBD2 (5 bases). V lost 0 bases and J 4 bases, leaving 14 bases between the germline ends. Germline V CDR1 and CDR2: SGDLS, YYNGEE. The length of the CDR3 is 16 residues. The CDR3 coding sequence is TGTGCCAGCAGCGTAGAAGGAGCGGAGTTATACAATGAGCAGTTCTTC. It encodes CASSVEGAELYNEQFF.

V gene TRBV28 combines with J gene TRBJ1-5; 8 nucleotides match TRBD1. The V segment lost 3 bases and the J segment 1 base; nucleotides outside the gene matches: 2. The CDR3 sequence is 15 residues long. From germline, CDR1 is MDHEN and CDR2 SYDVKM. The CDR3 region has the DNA TGTGCCAGCAGTTTCAGGGGGCTGAGCAATCAGCCCCAGCATTTT. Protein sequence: CASSFRGLSNQPQHF.

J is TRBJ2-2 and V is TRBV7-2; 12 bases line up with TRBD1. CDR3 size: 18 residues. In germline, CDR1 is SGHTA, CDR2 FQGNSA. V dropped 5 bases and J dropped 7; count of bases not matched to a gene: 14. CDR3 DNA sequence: TGTGCCAGCAGCCTACACTACCGGGACAGGGGGCGGATCGGGGAGCTGTTTTTT. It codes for CASSLHYRDRGRIGELFF.

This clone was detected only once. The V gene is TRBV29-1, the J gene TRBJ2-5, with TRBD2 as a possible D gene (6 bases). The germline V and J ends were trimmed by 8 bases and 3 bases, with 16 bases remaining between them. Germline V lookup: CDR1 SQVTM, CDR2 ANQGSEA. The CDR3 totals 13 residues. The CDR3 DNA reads TGCAGCTGGAGGGGTAGACTAAAAGAGACCCAGTACTTC. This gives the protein CSWRGRLKETQYF. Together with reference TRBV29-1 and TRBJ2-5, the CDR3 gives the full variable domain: SAVISQKPSRDICQRGTSLTIQCQVDSQVTMMFWYRQQPGQSLTLIATANQGSEATYESGFVIDKFPISRPNLTFSTLTVSNMSPEDSSIYLCSWRGRLKETQYFGPGTRLLVL.

As DNA, the CDR3 is TGTGCCAGCAGCTCCTTAGCGGGGGGCTACACAGATACGCAGTATTTT. Translated: CASSSLAGGYTDTQYF. The V and J genes are TRBV5-5 and TRBJ2-3; 10 nucleotides agree with TRBD2. The V segment lost 3 bases and the J segment 2 bases; nucleotides outside the gene matches: 6. Germline assignment: CDR1 SGHKS and CDR2 YYEKEE (reference sequence). The CDR3 runs 16 residues.

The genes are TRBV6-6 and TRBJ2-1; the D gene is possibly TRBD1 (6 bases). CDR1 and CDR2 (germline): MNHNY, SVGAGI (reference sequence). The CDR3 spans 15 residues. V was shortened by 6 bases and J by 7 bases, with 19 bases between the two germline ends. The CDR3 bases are TGTGCCAGCAGGGCTGGGACACAGGCAGATAATGAGCAGTTCTTC. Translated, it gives CASRAGTQADNEQFF.

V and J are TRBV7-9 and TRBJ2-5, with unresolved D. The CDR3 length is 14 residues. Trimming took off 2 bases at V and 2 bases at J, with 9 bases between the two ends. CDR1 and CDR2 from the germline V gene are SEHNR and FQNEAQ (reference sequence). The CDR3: CASSLSGPQETQYF. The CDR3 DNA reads TGTGCCAGCAGCTTATCAGGCCCTCAAGAGACCCAGTACTTC. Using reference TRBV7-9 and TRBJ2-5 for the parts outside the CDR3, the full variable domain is DTGVSQNPRHKITKRGQNVTFRCDPISEHNRLYWYRQTLGQGPEFLTYFQNEAQLEKSRLLSDRFSAERPKGSFSTLEIQRTEQGDSAMYLCASSLSGPQETQYFGPGTRLLVL.

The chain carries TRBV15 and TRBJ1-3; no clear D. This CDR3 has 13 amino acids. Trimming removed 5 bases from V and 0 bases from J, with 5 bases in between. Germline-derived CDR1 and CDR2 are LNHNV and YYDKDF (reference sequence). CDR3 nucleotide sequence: TGTGCCACCAGCCGCAGCTCTGGAAACACCATATATTTT. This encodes CATSRSSGNTIYF.

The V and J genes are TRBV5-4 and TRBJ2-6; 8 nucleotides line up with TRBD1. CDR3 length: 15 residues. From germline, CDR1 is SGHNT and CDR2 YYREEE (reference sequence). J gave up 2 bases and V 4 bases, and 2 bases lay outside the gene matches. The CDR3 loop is CASSPTGAGANVLTF. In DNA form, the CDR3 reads TGTGCCAGCAGCCCGACAGGGGCTGGGGCCAACGTCCTGACTTTC.

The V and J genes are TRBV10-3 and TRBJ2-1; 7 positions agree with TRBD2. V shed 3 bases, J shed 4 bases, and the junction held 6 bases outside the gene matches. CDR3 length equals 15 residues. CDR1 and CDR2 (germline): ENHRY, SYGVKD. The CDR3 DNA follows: TGTGCCATCAGTGAAAGGCTAGCGGCATACAATGAGCAGTTCTTC. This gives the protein CAISERLAAYNEQFF.

CDR3 residues: CAWSFSGIREQYF. The DNA for the CDR3 is TGTGCCTGGAGTTTCTCGGGGATCCGGGAGCAGTACTTC. This chain links TRBV30 with TRBJ2-7, with D maybe TRBD2 (5 bases). Germline V gives CDR1 GTSNPN, CDR2 SVGIG (reference sequence). Trimming took 2 bases from V and 7 from J, leaving 15 bases between them. This CDR3 region has 13 residues.

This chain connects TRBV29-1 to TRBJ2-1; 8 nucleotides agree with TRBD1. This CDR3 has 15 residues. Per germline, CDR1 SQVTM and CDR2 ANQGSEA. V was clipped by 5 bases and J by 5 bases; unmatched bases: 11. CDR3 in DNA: TGCAGCGTTCTGACCGGGACAGGAGTTAACAATGAGCAGTTCTTC. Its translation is CSVLTGTGVNNEQFF.

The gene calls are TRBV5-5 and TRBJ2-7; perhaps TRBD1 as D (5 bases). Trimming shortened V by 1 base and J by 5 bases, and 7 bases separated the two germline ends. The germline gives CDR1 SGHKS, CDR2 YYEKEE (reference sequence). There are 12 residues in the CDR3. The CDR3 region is CASSLFRDEQYF. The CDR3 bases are TGTGCCAGCAGCTTGTTCAGGGACGAGCAGTACTTC.

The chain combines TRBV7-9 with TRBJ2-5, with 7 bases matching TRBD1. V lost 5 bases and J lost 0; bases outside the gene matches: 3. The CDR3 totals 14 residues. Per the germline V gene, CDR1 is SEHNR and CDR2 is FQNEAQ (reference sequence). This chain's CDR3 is CASSQQGYQETQYF. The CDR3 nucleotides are TGTGCCAGCAGCCAACAGGGGTACCAAGAGACCCAGTACTTC.

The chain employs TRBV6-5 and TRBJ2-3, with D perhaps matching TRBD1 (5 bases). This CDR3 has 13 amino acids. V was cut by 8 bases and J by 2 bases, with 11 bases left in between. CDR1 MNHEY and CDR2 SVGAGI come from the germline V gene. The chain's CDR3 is CASSDSYTDTQYF. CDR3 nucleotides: TGTGCCAGCTCCGACAGCTACACAGATACGCAGTATTTT.

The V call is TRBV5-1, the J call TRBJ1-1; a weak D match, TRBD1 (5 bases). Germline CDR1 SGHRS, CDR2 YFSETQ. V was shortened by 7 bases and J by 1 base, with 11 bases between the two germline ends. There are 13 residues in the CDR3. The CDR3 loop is CASGGVENTEAFF. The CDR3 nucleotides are TGCGCCAGCGGAGGGGTAGAGAACACTGAAGCTTTCTTT.

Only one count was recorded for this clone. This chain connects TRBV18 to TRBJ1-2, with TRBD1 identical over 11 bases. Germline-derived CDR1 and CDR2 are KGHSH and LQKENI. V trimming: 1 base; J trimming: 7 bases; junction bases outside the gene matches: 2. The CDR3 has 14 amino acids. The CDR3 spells CASSPLDRGLGYTF. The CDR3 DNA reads TGTGCCAGCTCACCACTGGACAGGGGGCTTGGCTACACCTTC.

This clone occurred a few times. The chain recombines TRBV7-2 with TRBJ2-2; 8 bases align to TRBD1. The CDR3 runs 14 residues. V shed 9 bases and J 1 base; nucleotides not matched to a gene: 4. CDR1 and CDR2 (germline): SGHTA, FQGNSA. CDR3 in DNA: TGTGCCAGTACGACAGGGGTGAACACCGGGGAGCTGTTTTTT. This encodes CASTTGVNTGELFF.

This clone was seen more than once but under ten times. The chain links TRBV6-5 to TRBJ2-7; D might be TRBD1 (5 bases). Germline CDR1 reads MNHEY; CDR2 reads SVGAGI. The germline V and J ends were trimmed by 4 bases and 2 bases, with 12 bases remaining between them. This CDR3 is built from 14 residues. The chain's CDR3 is CASSLPRVTYEQYF. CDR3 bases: TGTGCCAGCAGTTTGCCCAGGGTGACCTACGAGCAGTACTTC.

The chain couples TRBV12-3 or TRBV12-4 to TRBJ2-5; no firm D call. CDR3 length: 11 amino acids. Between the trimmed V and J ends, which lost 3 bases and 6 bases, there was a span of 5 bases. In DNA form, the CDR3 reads TGTGCCAGCAGTTTTTCTCAGACCCAGTACTTC. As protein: CASSFSQTQYF.